This passage covers 24 T cell receptor beta chains from one sample sequenced in a study of blood T cell repertoires in COVID-19. Clones were read by immunoSEQ multiplex PCR, and TCRdb kept only the in-frame ones, dropping some. The sample carries 140,000 to 150,000 clones, 88% recorded once. The source material was peripheral blood. Receptors originate from a man aged 55 to 70 with active or convalescent COVID-19.

The rearrangement links TRBV19 to TRBJ1-4; D call uncertain. The V and J ends lost 5 bases and 0 bases respectively, with 10 bases between them. This CDR3 spans 15 amino acids. CDR1 and CDR2 (germline): LNHDA, SQIVND (reference sequence). The CDR3 here is CASSPRGTTNEKLFF. CDR3 nucleotides: TGTGCCAGTAGTCCTCGCGGGACAACTAATGAAAAACTGTTTTTT.

The rearrangement uses TRBV19 and TRBJ1-5; no firm D call. The CDR3 contains 15 residues. Trimming left V 3 bases short and J 0 bases short, with 9 bases between. Per the germline V gene, CDR1 is LNHDA and CDR2 is SQIVND (reference sequence). CDR3 in amino acids: CASSIPGYSNQPQHF. The CDR3 coding sequence is TGTGCCAGTAGTATCCCGGGGTATAGCAATCAGCCCCAGCATTTT.

The J gene is TRBJ2-1, the V gene TRBV27, with TRBD2 matching 12 bases. This CDR3 has 18 residues. With V trimmed by 1 base and J by 6 bases, 10 bases remained unmatched. Germline CDR1 and CDR2: MNHEY and SMNVEV (reference sequence). The chain's CDR3 is CASSLWATSGSEGNEQFF. In nucleotides, the CDR3 is TGTGCCAGCAGTTTATGGGCGACTAGCGGGAGTGAGGGCAATGAGCAGTTCTTC.

The genes are TRBV19 and TRBJ2-3; 9 positions agree with TRBD2. Losses at the gene ends were 4 bases for V and 0 bases for J; bases not matched to a gene: 11. The germline gives CDR1 LNHDA, CDR2 SQIVND (reference sequence). The CDR3 has 18 amino acids. CDR3 DNA sequence: TGTGCCAGTAGTACGGGTAGCGGGAGTACAGGGAGCACAGATACGCAGTATTTT. As protein: CASSTGSGSTGSTDTQYF.

V usage is TRBV11-3 and J usage is TRBJ2-2; 8 bases fit TRBD2. With 5 bases clipped from V and 6 bases from J, the junction kept 5 bases outside the gene matches. This CDR3 spans 14 amino acids. Germline CDR1 SGHNT, CDR2 YENEEA. For the CDR3, the DNA is TGTGCCAGCAGCGCCCCACTAGCGGCCGGGGAGCTGTTTTTT. It translates to CASSAPLAAGELFF.

J is TRBJ1-5 and V is TRBV25-1; 8 bases map to TRBD1. Per germline, CDR1 MGHDK and CDR2 SYGVNS. The CDR3 is made up of 14 amino acids. The V gene end was trimmed by 4 bases and the J gene end by 5 bases; junction bases not matched to a gene: 4. CDR3 in amino acids: CASSGTGRYQPQHF. The CDR3 bases are TGTGCCAGCAGTGGGACAGGGCGATATCAGCCCCAGCATTTT.

The chain recombines TRBV3-1 (or the pseudogene TRBV3-2) with TRBJ2-3; the D gene is possibly TRBD1 (5 bases). CDR3 length: 15 amino acids. The germline V gene encodes CDR1 LGHDT and CDR2 YNNKEL (reference sequence). Trimming cost V 6 bases and J 0 bases, with 13 bases left between them. CDR3 DNA: TGTGCCAGCAGTTCGATAGGGGTTAGCACAGATACGCAGTATTTT. Amino acid sequence: CASSSIGVSTDTQYF.

The chain recombines TRBV28 with TRBJ2-3; 12 bases map to TRBD2. Germline CDR1 MDHEN, CDR2 SYDVKM. This CDR3 contains 16 residues. After removal of 5 bases from V and 7 bases from J, the junction contained 10 bases not matched to a gene. In nucleotides, the CDR3 is TGTGCCAGCAGTCCATCTAGCGGGAGGGCCCCCAATACGCAGTATTTT. Encoded protein: CASSPSSGRAPNTQYF.

The chain recombines TRBV10-3 with TRBJ2-4; D perhaps matches TRBD2 (5 bases). This CDR3 has 12 amino acids. Germline CDR1 and CDR2: ENHRY and SYGVKD. The V gene lost 2 bases and the J gene lost 9 bases, with 8 bases spanning the gap. CDR3 sequence (DNA): TGTGCCATCAGTGAGGGACTCGTCATTCAGTACTTC. It translates to CAISEGLVIQYF.

This clone was picked up one time. The J gene is TRBJ1-5, the V gene TRBV10-3; a weak D match, TRBD1 (6 bases). This CDR3 spans 16 amino acids. V was shortened by 5 bases and J by 5 bases, with 19 bases between the two germline ends. Per the germline V gene, CDR1 is ENHRY and CDR2 is SYGVKD. CDR3 DNA: TGTGCCATCAGTCCTCAACCCACAGGGTACCATCAGCCCCAGCATTTT. Translating it yields CAISPQPTGYHQPQHF.

V usage is TRBV10-3 and J usage is TRBJ2-5, with D possibly TRBD2 on 6 matching bases. The CDR3 totals 13 residues. Germline assignment: CDR1 ENHRY and CDR2 SYGVKD. V lost 7 bases and J 1 base, leaving 10 bases between the germline ends. The CDR3 sequence is CAINSGGQETQYF. Here the CDR3 DNA reads TGTGCCATCAATTCCGGGGGCCAAGAGACCCAGTACTTC.

The chain carries TRBV5-1 and TRBJ2-3; D gene ambiguous. V lost 1 base and J 0 bases, leaving 12 bases between the germline ends. The CDR3 has 16 amino acids. Germline CDR1 and CDR2: SGHRS and YFSETQ. This CDR3 is CASSLSLVGSTDTQYF. CDR3 DNA: TGCGCCAGCAGCTTGAGCCTAGTGGGTAGCACAGATACGCAGTATTTT.

The V and J genes are TRBV24-1 and TRBJ2-1, with D possibly matching TRBD1 (5 bases). Deletions cut 3 bases from V and 0 bases from J, with 14 bases between. CDR1 KGHDR and CDR2 SFDVKD come from the germline V gene. The CDR3 is 17 amino acids. CDR3 region: CATSDAGHTSSYNEQFF. DNA of the CDR3: TGTGCCACCAGTGATGCCGGACACACGAGCTCCTACAATGAGCAGTTCTTC.

This sequence joins TRBV19 and TRBJ1-1, with D perhaps TRBD1 (5 bases). CDR3 length equals 14 residues. Deletions cut 3 bases from V and 3 bases from J, with 11 bases between. Germline loops: CDR1 LNHDA, CDR2 SQIVND (reference sequence). The CDR3 loop reads CASSIRGGDTEAFF. The CDR3 DNA reads as TGTGCCAGTAGTATCCGGGGGGGAGACACTGAAGCTTTCTTT.

The genes are TRBV19 and TRBJ1-5; D might be TRBD1 (5 bases). CDR3 length equals 17 residues. Trimming pared 3 bases from V and 6 bases from J, leaving 21 bases between. Germline-derived CDR1 and CDR2 are LNHDA and SQIVND (reference sequence). The CDR3 loop is CASSMMAGDPGGQPQHF. The CDR3 nucleotides are TGTGCCAGTAGTATGATGGCAGGCGACCCCGGGGGTCAGCCCCAGCATTTT.

The chain combines TRBV2 with TRBJ1-2; D call uncertain. The CDR3 covers 17 residues. From germline, CDR1 is SNHLY and CDR2 FYNNEI. Trimming removed 3 bases from V and 7 bases from J, with 24 bases in between. CDR3 region: CASSDPRGRVQPLGYTF. The CDR3, as DNA: TGTGCCAGCAGTGACCCAAGAGGGCGGGTCCAACCGCTTGGCTACACCTTC.

The chain's CDR3 is CASSLPALGAYEQYF. The CDR3 nucleotides read TGTGCCAGCAGTTTACCGGCCTTGGGCGCCTACGAGCAGTACTTC. The chain recombines TRBV28 with TRBJ2-7; D ambiguous. The CDR3 totals 15 residues. Germline assignment: CDR1 MDHEN and CDR2 SYDVKM. The V and J ends lost 2 bases and 2 bases respectively, with 13 bases between them.

The V and J genes are TRBV30 and TRBJ1-5; 7 bases line up with TRBD1. CDR1 is GTSNPN, CDR2 SVGIG, per germline (reference sequence). The CDR3 has 15 residues. Trimming cost V 3 bases and J 2 bases; bases outside gene matches: 7. The CDR3: CAWSLTGNGNQPQHF. The CDR3 DNA follows: TGTGCCTGGAGCCTGACAGGGAACGGCAATCAGCCCCAGCATTTT.

The chain has TRBV10-3 and TRBJ2-7, with D perhaps matching TRBD2 (5 bases). Germline values: CDR1 ENHRY, CDR2 SYGVKD. Trimming pared 7 bases from V and 3 bases from J, leaving 19 bases between. The CDR3 runs 15 residues. The CDR3, as DNA: TGTGCCATCATGAAACGGGTCGGGAACGACTACGAGCAGTACTTC. Translated, it gives CAIMKRVGNDYEQYF.

V is TRBV18 and J is TRBJ1-6, with D unclear. This CDR3 contains 13 residues. The germline gives CDR1 KGHSH, CDR2 LQKENI. The V and J ends lost 2 bases and 5 bases respectively, with 4 bases between them. In DNA, the CDR3 is TGTGCCAGCTCACCAGCAGATAATTCACCCCTCCACTTT. Its protein product is CASSPADNSPLHF.

CDR3: CASSTPHRRYNYGYTF. The CDR3, as DNA: TGTGCCAGTAGTACCCCTCACAGGAGATATAACTATGGCTACACCTTC. This chain links TRBV19 with TRBJ1-2; weak D call: TRBD1 (5 bases). CDR1 is LNHDA and CDR2 is SQIVND in the germline V gene (reference sequence). CDR3 length: 16 residues. Trimming removed 4 bases from V and 1 base from J, with 16 bases in between.

This chain uses TRBV19 with TRBJ1-3; the D is unclear. Trimming took off 5 bases at V and 3 bases at J, with 14 bases between the two ends. CDR1 and CDR2 (germline): LNHDA, SQIVND (reference sequence). This CDR3 is built from 15 residues. The CDR3 DNA follows: TGTGCCAGTAGTGATCTACCCGGGGTTGGAAACACCATATATTTT. This translates into CASSDLPGVGNTIYF. Based on the CDR3 plus reference TRBV19 and TRBJ1-3, the full variable domain is DGGITQSPKYLFRKEGQNVTLSCEQNLNHDAMYWYRQDPGQGLRLIYYSQIVNDFQKGDIAEGYSVSREKKESFPLTVTSAQKNPTAFYLCASSDLPGVGNTIYFGEGSWLTVV.

The chain combines TRBV4-3 with TRBJ1-6, with D tentatively TRBD1 (6 bases). The ends were cut back, 7 bases at V and 3 bases at J, with 13 bases in the middle. This CDR3 has 15 amino acids. Germline V CDR1 and CDR2: LGHNA, YSLEER. The CDR3 DNA reads TGCGCCAGCAACAGGGAAATTCTCTATAATTCACCCCTCCACTTT. Translating gives CASNREILYNSPLHF.

This clone was observed once. V is TRBV19 and J is TRBJ2-7; TRBD2 matches 8 bases. With V trimmed by 1 base and J by 9 bases, 5 bases remained unmatched. This CDR3 is built from 13 residues. Germline CDR1 is LNHDA and CDR2 is SQIVND (reference sequence). In DNA form, the CDR3 reads TGTGCCAGTAGTATAGGCCGCGGGGGGCCGCAGTACTTC. Its protein product is CASSIGRGGPQYF.